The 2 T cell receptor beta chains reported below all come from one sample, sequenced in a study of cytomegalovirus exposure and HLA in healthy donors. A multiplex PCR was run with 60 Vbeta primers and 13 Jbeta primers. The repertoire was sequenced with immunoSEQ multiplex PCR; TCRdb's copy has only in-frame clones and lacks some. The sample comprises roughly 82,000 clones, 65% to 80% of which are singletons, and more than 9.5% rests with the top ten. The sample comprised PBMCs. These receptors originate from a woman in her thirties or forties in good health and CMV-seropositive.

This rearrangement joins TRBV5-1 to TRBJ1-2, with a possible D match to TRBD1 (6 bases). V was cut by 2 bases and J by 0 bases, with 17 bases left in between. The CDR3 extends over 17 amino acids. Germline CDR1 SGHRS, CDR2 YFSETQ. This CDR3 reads CASSFGGANAPNYGYTF. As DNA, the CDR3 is TGCGCCAGCAGCTTCGGGGGGGCTAATGCCCCTAACTATGGCTACACCTTC.

The DNA of the CDR3 is TGCGCCAGCAGCGATCGTACGACAGTCTATGGCTACACCTTC. It codes for CASSDRTTVYGYTF. J is TRBJ1-2 and V is TRBV4-1; perhaps TRBD1 as D (5 bases). The CDR3 is 14 residues long. CDR1 and CDR2 from the germline V gene are MGHRA and YSYEKL. The V end lost 5 bases, the J end lost 4 bases, and 14 bases lay between the germline ends.